The sequence of this T cell receptor beta chain was determined in a study of T cell responses to AZD1222 COVID-19 vaccine (dated by TCRdb to the early 2020s). For context, the study as a whole: AZD1222 recipients given second doses at about 4 weeks or at about 12 weeks were pooled, since spike-specific TCR depth and breadth were not found to differ between the two schedules. Trial participants were enrolled into age subgroups of 18-55, 56-69 and 70-plus years, which contained around 150, 29 and 61 TCR-sequenced participants, respectively. A total of approximately 250 trial participants underwent TCR sequencing, of whom approximately 200 had received two doses of AZD1222 and roughly 26 had received two doses of the MenACWY control vaccine. Results the study describes overall, beyond this receptor: Participants were mostly white British and included more females than males, and it was suggested by the authors that clonal diversity may have been underestimated. After two AZD1222 doses, spike-specific TCR breadth and depth were significantly higher than at day 0 and than in MenACWY recipients. Conclusions about previously exposed vaccinees are limited because only 5 or 6 AZD1222 recipients were SARS-CoV-2 seropositive at baseline. In the small 56-69-year group, the increase in depth fell short of significance, most likely because of low power. Reportedly, almost half of the unique spike-specific TCRs recognized epitopes lying outside the regions that are mutated in the B.1.351 and B.1.1.7 variants. Because no samples from the day 14 peak response were available, repertoires could be characterized only after the peak T cell response. The vaccine-associated CD4 TCRs covered the entire spike protein, and the dominant responses fell in regions 160-218 and 743-854.

The CDR3 regions of human TCRbeta chains were analyzed by immunosequencing. On the study's bioinformatics: TCRs in the repertoires were compared against a reference library of SARS-CoV-2-specific TCRs that had been generated with the MIRA antigen-specificity platform. Breadth was defined as the fraction of unique TCRs that were SARS-CoV-2-associated, and depth was defined as the fraction of total T cells that were SARS-CoV-2-associated. Using the MIRA data, each spike-specific TCR was assigned both to the spike region to which the TCR was reactive and to a CD4 or CD8 class. Log10-transformed breadth and depth values were compared by one-way ANOVA with Sidak's multiple comparisons tests. What TCRdb holds here is the immuneACCESS table cut down to in-frame rearrangements. Part of the clones is not present; checked against another copy, under half of the missing clones reflect an unresolved V gene, and the others are unexplained. V, J and clone size were drawn from that table, and D and trimming were deduced from the DNA. The sample contains around 120,000 clones, about nine tenths of them found a single time. The ten most abundant clones make up approximately 1% of the sample.

What the time point label conveys for this sample: baseline before first vaccination. Samples from vaccinated people were obtained from the UK trials COV001 and COV002, which included a single-blind randomized controlled phase 2/3 trial of AZD1222 (ChAdOx1 nCoV-19) in healthy adults. Trial participant PBMC samples were collected at day 0 and day 28 after the second dose for TCRbeta chain sequencing. This clone appeared a single time. What this receptor recognizes is not known. It has no much larger one-base neighbor in the sample; base qualities were not kept. V loses 6 bases at its end and J loses 1 base; junction bases beyond the gene matches: 9. CDR1 and CDR2, looked up from the germline V gene, are SGHAT and FQNNGV. From the cysteine through the phenylalanine, the CDR3 covers 15 amino acids. CDR3 DNA is the only sequence kept; it has 45 bases, read in frame from the first base.

The chain employs TRBV11-2 and TRBJ2-7; 7 central nucleotides agree with TRBD2. This material consisted of peripheral blood, taken on day 0 of AZD1222 vaccination. This clonotype was obtained from an adult in good health. The CDR3 corresponds to CASSLVLRGSYEQYF. The bases read TGTGCCAGCAGTCTGGTTTTGCGGGGGTCCTACGAGCAGTACTTC.